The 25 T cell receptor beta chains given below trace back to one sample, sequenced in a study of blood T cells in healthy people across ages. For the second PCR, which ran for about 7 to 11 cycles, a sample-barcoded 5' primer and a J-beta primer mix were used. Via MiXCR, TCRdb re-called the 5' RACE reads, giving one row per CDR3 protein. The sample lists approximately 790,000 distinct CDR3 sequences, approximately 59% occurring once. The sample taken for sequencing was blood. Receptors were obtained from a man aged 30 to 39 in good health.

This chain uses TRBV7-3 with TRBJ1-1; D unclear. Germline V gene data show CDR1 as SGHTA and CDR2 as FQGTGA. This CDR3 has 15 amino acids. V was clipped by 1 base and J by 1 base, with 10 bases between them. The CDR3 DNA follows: TGTGCCAGCAGCTTAAATGGGAACAGGAACACTGAAGCTTTCTTT. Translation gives CASSLNGNRNTEAFF.

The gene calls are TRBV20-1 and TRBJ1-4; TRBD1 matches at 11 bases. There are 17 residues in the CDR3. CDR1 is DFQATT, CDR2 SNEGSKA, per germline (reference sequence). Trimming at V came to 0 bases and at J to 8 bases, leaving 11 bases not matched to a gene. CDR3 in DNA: TGCAGTGCTAGAGACCACCGGGGGACAGGGGGAAGGGAAAAACTGTTTTTT. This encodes CSARDHRGTGGREKLFF.

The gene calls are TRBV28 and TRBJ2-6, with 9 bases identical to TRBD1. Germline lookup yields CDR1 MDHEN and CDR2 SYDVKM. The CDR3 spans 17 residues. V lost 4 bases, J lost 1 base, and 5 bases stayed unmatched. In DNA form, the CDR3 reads TGTGCCAGCAGTTCGGGGACAGGGATATCTGGGGCCAACGTCCTGACTTTC. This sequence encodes CASSSGTGISGANVLTF.

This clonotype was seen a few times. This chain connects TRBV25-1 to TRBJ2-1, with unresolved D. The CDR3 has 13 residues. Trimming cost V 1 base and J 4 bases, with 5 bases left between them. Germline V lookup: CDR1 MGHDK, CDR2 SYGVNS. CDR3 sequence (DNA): TGTGCCAGCAGTGAATCCCGATACAATGAGCAGTTCTTC. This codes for CASSESRYNEQFF.

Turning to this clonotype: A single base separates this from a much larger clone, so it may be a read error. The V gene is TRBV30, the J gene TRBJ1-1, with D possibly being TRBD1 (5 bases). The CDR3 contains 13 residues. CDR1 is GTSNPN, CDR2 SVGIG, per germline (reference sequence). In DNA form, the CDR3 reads TGTGCCTGGAGTGTAACGGCAGGGACTGAAACTTTCTTT. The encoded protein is CAWSVTAGTETFF.

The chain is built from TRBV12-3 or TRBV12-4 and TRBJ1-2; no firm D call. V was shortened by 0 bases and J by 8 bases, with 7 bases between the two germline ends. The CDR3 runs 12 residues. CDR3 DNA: TGTGCCAGCAGTTTAGCCGGGATCGGCTACACCTTC. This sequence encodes CASSLAGIGYTF.

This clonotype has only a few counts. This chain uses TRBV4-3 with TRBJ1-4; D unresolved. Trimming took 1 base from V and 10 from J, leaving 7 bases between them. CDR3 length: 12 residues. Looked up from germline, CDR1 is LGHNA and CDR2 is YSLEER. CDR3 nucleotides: TGCGCCAGCAGCCAAGGTCCTGGAAAACTGTTTTTT. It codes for CASSQGPGKLFF.

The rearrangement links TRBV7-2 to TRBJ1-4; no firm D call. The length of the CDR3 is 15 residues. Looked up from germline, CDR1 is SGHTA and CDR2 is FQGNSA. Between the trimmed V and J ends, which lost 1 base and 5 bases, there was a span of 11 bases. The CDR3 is CASSLVLRPNEKLFF. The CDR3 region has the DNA TGTGCCAGCAGCTTAGTCTTAAGGCCCAATGAAAAACTGTTTTTT.

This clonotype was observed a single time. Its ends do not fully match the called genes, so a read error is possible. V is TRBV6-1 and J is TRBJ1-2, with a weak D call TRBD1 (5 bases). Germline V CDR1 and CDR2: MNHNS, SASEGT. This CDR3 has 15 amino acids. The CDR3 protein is CASSQAQGGLYGYTF. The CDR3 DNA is TGTGCCAGCAGTCAAGCCCAGGGAGGGTTATATGGCTACACCTTC.

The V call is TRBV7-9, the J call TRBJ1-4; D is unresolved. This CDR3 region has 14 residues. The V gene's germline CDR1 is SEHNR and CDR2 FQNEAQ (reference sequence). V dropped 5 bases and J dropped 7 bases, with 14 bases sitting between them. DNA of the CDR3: TGTGCCAGCAGCCTTACGACAAGGCGTGAAAAACTGTTTTTT. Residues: CASSLTTRREKLFF. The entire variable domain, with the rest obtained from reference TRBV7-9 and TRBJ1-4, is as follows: DTGVSQNPRHKITKRGQNVTFRCDPISEHNRLYWYRQTLGQGPEFLTYFQNEAQLEKSRLLSDRFSAERPKGSFSTLEIQRTEQGDSAMYLCASSLTTRREKLFFGSGTQLSVL.

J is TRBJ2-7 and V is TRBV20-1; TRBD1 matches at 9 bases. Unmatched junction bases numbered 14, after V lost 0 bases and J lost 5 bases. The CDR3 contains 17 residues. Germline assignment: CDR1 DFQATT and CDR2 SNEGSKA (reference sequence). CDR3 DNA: TGCAGTGCTAGAGATTTTGGGACAGGGAGGCTAAGGGACGAGCAGTACTTC. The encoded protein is CSARDFGTGRLRDEQYF.

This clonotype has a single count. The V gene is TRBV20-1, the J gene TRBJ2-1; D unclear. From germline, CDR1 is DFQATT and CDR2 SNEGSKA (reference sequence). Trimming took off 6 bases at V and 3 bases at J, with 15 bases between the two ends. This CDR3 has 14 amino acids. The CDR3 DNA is TGCAGTGCCTTAGCCCCCTCGGACTACAATGAGCAGTTCTTC. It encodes CSALAPSDYNEQFF.

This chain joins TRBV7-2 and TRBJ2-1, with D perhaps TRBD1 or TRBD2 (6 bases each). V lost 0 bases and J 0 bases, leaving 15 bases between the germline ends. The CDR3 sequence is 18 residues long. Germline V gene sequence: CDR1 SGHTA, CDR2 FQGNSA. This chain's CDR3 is CASSLAPGASSSYNEQFF. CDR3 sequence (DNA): TGTGCCAGCAGCTTAGCTCCGGGGGCGTCGAGCTCCTACAATGAGCAGTTCTTC.

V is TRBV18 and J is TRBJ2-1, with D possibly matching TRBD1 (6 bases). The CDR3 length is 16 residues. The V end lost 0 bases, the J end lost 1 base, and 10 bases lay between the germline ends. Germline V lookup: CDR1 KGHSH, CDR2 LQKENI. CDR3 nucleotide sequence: TGTGCCAGCTCACCACCTGGCAGGGGATCCTACAATGAGCAGTTCTTC. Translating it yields CASSPPGRGSYNEQFF.

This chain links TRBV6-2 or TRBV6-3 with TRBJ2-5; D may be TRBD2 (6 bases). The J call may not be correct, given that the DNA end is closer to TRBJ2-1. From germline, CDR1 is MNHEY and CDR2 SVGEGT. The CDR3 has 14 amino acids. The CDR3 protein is CASSYGGAKETQFF. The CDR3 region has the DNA TGTGCCAGCAGTTACGGCGGGGCAAAGGAGACCCAGTTCTTC.

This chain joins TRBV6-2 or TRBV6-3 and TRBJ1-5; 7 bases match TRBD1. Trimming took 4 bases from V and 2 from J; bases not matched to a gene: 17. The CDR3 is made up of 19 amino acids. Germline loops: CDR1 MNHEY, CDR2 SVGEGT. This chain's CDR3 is CASSFRGTASVGGNQPQHF. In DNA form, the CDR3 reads TGTGCCAGCAGTTTCAGAGGGACAGCGTCTGTGGGAGGCAATCAGCCCCAGCATTTT.

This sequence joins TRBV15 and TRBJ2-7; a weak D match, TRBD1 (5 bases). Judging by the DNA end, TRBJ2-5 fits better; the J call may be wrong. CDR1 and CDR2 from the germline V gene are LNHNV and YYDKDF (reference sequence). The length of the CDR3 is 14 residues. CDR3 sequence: CATSRGPAGETQYF. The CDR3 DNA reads TGTGCCACCAGCAGAGGCCCTGCAGGGGAGACCCAGTACTTC.

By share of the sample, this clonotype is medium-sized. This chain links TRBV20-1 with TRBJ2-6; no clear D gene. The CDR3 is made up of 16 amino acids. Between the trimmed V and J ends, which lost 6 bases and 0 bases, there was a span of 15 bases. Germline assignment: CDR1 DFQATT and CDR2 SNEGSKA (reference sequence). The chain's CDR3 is CSAPVAGNSGANVLTF. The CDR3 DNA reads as TGCAGTGCCCCCGTGGCAGGTAACTCTGGGGCCAACGTCCTGACTTTC.

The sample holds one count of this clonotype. The chain's CDR3 is CASSNSGSANIQYF. The CDR3 DNA reads as TGTGCCAGCAGTAATAGCGGAAGTGCGAACATTCAGTACTTC. The V call is TRBV7-3, the J call TRBJ2-4; TRBD2 might be the D (6 bases). CDR3 size: 14 residues. Between the trimmed V and J ends, which lost 6 bases and 7 bases, there was a span of 16 bases. The germline V gene has CDR1 SGHTA and CDR2 FQGTGA.

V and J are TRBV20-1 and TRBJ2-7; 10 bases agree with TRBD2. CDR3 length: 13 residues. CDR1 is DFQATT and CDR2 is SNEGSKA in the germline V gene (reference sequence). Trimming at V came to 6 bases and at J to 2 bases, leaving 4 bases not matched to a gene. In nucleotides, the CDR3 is TGCAGTGCAGGACTAGCGGCCACCTACGAGCAGTACTTC. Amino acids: CSAGLAATYEQYF.

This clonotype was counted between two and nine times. The CDR3 is CSAPGTSGGRRETQYF. The CDR3 coding sequence is TGCAGCGCTCCTGGGACTAGCGGGGGGCGGCGAGAGACCCAGTACTTC. This chain uses TRBV29-1 with TRBJ2-5; 15 bases map to TRBD2. The V gene's germline CDR1 is SQVTM and CDR2 ANQGSEA. V shed 7 bases, J shed 4 bases, and the junction held 10 bases outside the gene matches. The CDR3 has 16 residues.

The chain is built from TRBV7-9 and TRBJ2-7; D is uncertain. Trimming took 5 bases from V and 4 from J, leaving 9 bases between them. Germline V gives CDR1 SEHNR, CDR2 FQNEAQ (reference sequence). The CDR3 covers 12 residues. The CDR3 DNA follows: TGTGCCAGCAGCCCTAGTATTTACGAGCAGTACTTC. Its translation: CASSPSIYEQYF.

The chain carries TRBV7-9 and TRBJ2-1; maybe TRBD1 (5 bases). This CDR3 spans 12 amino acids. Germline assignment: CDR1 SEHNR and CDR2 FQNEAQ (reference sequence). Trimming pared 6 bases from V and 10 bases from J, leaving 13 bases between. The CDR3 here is CASRPDNGEQFF. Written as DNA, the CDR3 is TGTGCCAGCAGGCCGGACAACGGGGAGCAGTTCTTC.

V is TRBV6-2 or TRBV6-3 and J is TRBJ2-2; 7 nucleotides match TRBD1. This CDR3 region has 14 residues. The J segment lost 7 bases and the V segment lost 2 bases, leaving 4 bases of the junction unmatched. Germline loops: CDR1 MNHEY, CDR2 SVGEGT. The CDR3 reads CASSYQGTVGELFF. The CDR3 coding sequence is TGTGCCAGCAGTTACCAGGGGACAGTCGGGGAGCTGTTTTTT.

The CDR3 region is CASSQVILSPVQYF. The CDR3 DNA sequence: TGTGCCAGCAGCCAAGTGATCCTGAGCCCCGTGCAGTACTTC. V is TRBV4-2 and J is TRBJ2-4; D gene unclear. This CDR3 is built from 14 residues. Germline CDR1 reads LGHNA; CDR2 reads YNFKEQ. Deletions cut 1 base from V and 13 bases from J, with 17 bases between.